One T cell receptor (beta chain) is described in this entry. Its frequency places this clonotype as medium-sized (0.01 to 0.1%); no count is recorded. The antigen it recognizes is unknown. For each sample, TRB amplification used about 0.25 ug of peripheral blood genomic DNA, equal to 40,000 or so genome equivalents. The data were obtained in a study of T cell clusters in autoimmune cytopenias (dated by TCRdb to the late 2010s). Some background on the complete study: TRB sequencing reached a median depth of 51,575 reads per sample and yielded a median of 2,350 distinct TRB clonotypes per sample. The study was designed to test whether a disease-specific immune repertoire signature usable as a blood-based biomarker is carried by autoimmune cytopenia patients. Alongside healthy, CLL and autoimmune hepatitis controls, autoimmune cytopenia patients had their peripheral blood TRB and IGH repertoires sequenced at active disease and again during treatment follow-up.

Paper-wide results and their limitations: A lack of physiological T cell clusters in primary autoimmune cytopenia patients was suggested by GLIPH, as 51 clusters were found to be exclusive to healthy donors versus roughly 18 exclusive to patients. In the comparison of secondary cytopenia with CLL, no cluster-lack signature showed up, apparently because the dominant lymphoma-associated repertoire masked the signature. Compared with active autoimmune hepatitis patients, healthy donors had almost three times as many exclusive TRB clusters, a finding consistent with an autoimmunity-wide signature. TRB repertoire shifts, with less even repertoires observed in secondary cytopenia and CLL, were mostly attributed to lymphoma bias rather than autoimmunity. The T cell clusters were only ever defined in silico, so experimental validation of their functional role was still needed.

The CDR3 holds 14 amino acids from the cysteine to the phenylalanine. The DNA sequence is not available. TRB rearrangements were amplified by multiplex PCR using a touch-down protocol with TRB-A and TRB-B primer pools mixed in one tube. Illumina adapters and sample indices were attached to the amplicons through two consecutive PCR reactions using Phusion HS II polymerase. The amplicons were purified from gel with the NucleoSpin Gel and PCR Clean-up kit, after which the amplicons were quantified by Qubit and checked for quality on an Agilent 2100 Bioanalyzer. Sequencing of the libraries was performed on an Illumina MiSeq with 600-cycle, single-indexed, paired-end runs. The original pipeline was this. Alignment and assembly of TRB reads were performed with MiXCR version 2.1.12 and the default MiXCR reference library. Each unique CDR3 nucleotide sequence defined a clone, and only productive sequences with at least two reads were analysed. To assess repertoire diversity, an R script computed alpha-parameterized diversity profiles (alpha 0 to 5), which included the Shannon (alpha 1) and Simpson (alpha 2) indices. The tcR package was used to compute combinatorial TRB VJ usage, which was then compared between cohorts by principal component analysis with ade4. TCRbeta CDR3s were clustered with GLIPH on cohort pairs matched by age and read depth, and cluster frequencies were compared by Wilcoxon test. Following reprocessing of the reads by TCRdb, the data hold one row per CDR3 protein sequence and no DNA is available. TCRdb, not the authors, supplied the V and J calls. This sample's listing comprises some 2,800 distinct CDR3 sequences. Approximately 8.6% of the sample rests with the top ten.

The TCR comes from a human donor with an autoimmune cytopenia or autoimmune hepatitis (not recorded which). The rearrangement combines TRBV12-3 or TRBV12-4 with TRBJ1-5. Sequencing used peripheral blood. The CDR3 reads CASSSGRQRQPQHF.